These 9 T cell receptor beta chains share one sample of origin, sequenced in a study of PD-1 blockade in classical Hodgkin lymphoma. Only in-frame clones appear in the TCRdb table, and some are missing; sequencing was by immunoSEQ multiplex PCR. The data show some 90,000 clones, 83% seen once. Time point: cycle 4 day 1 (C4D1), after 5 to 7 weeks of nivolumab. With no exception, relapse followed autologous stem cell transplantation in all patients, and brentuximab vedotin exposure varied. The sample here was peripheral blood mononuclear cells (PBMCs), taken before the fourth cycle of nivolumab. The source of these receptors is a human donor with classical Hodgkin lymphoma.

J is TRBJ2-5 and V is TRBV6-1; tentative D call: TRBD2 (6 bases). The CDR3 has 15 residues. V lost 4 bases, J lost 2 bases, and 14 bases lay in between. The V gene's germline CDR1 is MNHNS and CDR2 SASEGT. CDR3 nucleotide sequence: TGTGCCAGCAGTGGGGGGGTTCTAAGGCAAGAGACCCAGTACTTC. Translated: CASSGGVLRQETQYF.

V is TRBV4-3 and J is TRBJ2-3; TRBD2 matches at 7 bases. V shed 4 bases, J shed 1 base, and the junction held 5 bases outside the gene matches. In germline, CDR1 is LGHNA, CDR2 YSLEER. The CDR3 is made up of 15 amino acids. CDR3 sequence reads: CASSPRLAGTDTQYF. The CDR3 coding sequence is TGCGCCAGCAGCCCCCGTCTAGCGGGCACAGATACGCAGTATTTT.

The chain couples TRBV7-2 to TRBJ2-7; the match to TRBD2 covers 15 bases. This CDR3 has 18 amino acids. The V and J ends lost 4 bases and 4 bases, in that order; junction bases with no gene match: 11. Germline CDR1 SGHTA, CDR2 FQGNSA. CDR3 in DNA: TGTGCCAGCAGCTCTCCCCCGGGACTAGCGGGAGGATGGTACGAGCAGTACTTC. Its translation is CASSSPPGLAGGWYEQYF. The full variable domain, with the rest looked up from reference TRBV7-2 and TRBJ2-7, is GAGVSQSPSNKVTEKGKDVELRCDPISGHTALYWYRQSLGQGLEFLIYFQGNSAPDKSGLPSDRFSAERTGGSVSTLTIQRTQQEDSAVYLCASSSPPGLAGGWYEQYFGPGTRLTVT.

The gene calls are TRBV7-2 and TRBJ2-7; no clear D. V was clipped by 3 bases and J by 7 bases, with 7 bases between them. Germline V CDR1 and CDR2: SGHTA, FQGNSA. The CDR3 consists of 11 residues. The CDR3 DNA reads TGTGCCAGCAGCTTCCAGCGTGAGCAGTACTTC. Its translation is CASSFQREQYF.

The CDR3 sequence is CATSTLGGTRSGYTF. The CDR3 DNA follows: TGTGCCACCAGCACTCTCGGCGGGACCCGGAGTGGCTACACCTTC. This chain joins TRBV15 and TRBJ1-2; possible D gene TRBD1, 5 bases. Germline V gene sequence: CDR1 LNHNV, CDR2 YYDKDF (reference sequence). CDR3 length equals 15 residues. V was clipped by 4 bases and J by 7 bases, with 19 bases between them. The entire variable domain, with the rest obtained from reference TRBV15 and TRBJ1-2, is as follows: DAMVIQNPRYQVTQFGKPVTLSCSQTLNHNVMYWYQQKSSQAPKLLFHYYDKDFNNEADTPDNFQSRRPNTSFCFLDIRSPGLGDTAMYLCATSTLGGTRSGYTFGSGTRLTVV.

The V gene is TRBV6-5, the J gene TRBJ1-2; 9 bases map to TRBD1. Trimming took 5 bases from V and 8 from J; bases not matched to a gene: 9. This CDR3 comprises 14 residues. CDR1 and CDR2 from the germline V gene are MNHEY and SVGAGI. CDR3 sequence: CASSTGTGMGGYTF. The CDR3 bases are TGTGCCAGCAGTACCGGGACAGGGATGGGGGGCTACACCTTC.

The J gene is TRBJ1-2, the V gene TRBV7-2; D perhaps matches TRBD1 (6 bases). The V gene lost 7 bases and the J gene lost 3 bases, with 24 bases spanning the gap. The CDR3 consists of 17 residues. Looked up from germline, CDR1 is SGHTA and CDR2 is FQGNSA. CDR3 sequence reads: CASTKRAGAGDDYGYTF. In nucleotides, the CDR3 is TGTGCCAGCACTAAAAGGGCAGGGGCGGGGGACGACTATGGCTACACCTTC.

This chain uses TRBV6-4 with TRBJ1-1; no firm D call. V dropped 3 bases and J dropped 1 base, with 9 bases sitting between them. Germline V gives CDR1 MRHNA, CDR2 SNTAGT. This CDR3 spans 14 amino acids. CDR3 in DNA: TGTGCCAGCAGTGATGGGTCGACGAACACTGAAGCTTTCTTT. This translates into CASSDGSTNTEAFF.

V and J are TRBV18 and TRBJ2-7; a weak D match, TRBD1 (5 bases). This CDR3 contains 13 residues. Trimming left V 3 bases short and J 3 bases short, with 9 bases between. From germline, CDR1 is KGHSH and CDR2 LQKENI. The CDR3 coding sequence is TGTGCCAGCTCACCGACACAGGACTACGAGCAGTACTTC. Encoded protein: CASSPTQDYEQYF.